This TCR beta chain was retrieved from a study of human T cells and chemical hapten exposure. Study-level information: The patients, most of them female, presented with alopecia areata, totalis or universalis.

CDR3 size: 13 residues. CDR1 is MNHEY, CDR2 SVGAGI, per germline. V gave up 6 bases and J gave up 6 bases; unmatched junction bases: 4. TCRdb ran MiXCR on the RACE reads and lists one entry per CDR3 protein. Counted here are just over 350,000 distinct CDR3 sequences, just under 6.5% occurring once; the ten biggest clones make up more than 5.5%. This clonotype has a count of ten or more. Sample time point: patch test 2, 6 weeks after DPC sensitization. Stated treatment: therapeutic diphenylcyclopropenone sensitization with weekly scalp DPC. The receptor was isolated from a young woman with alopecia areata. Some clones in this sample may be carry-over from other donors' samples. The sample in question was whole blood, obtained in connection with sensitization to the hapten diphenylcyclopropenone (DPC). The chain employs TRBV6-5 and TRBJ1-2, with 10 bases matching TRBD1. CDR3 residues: CASSQGTGDGYTF. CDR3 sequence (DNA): TGTGCCAGCAGCCAAGGGACAGGGGATGGCTACACCTTC.